This TCR beta chain was retrieved from a study of identical twins. TCRdb analysed the 5' RACE reads with MiXCR anew, one entry per CDR3 protein. In the table there are just over 500,000 distinct CDR3 sequences, around 20% of which are singletons. Broader study findings: Possibly, invariant MAIT and iNKT cells partly confounded zero-insertion analyses.

This clonotype was picked up a small number of times. What it binds is unknown. The sample was also linked to a second study, of T cells expressing NK-cell markers. Turning to that study: All TCR beta repertoires analysed originated from sorted CD3+CD56+NKG2C+, CD3+CD56+NKG2C- and CD3+CD56-NKG2C+ T cells. Several donors showed dominant NKG2C+ clonotypes comprising about 1.0-7.0% of their CD8+ T cells.

Sequenced input: CD4+ T cells sorted from blood. The TCR comes from a woman aged 18-30 years in good health.

Written as DNA, the CDR3 is TGCAGCGTCCTCACAGGTGTAGTCGTCGAGCAGTACTTC. It codes for CSVLTGVVVEQYF. This rearrangement joins TRBV29-1 to TRBJ2-7; D is possibly TRBD1 (5 bases). V was pared by 6 bases and J by 6 bases, with 18 bases between. This CDR3 region has 13 residues. Germline-derived CDR1 and CDR2 are SQVTM and ANQGSEA.